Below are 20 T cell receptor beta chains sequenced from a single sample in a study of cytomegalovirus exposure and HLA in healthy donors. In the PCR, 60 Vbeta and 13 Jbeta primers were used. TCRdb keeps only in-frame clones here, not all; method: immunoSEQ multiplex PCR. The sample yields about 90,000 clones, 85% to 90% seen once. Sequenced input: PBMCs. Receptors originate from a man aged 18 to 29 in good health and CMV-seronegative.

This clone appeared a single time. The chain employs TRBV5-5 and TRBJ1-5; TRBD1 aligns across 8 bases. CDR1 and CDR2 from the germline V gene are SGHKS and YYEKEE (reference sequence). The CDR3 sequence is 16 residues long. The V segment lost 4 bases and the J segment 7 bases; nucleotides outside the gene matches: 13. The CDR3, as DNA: TGTGCCAGCAGCCAGCTACCAGACAGGGGTGGACAGCCCCAGCATTTT. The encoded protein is CASSQLPDRGGQPQHF. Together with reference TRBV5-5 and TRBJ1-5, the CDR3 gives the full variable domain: DAGVTQSPTHLIKTRGQQVTLRCSPISGHKSVSWYQQVLGQGPQFIFQYYEKEERGRGNFPDRFSARQFPNYSSELNVNALLLGDSALYLCASSQLPDRGGQPQHFGDGTRLSIL.

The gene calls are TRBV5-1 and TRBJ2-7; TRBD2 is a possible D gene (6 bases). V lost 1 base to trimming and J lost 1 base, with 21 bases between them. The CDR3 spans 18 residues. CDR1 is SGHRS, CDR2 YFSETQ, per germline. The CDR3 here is CASSLWEDASGRSYEQYF. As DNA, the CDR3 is TGCGCCAGCAGCTTGTGGGAGGACGCCTCGGGTAGGTCCTACGAGCAGTACTTC.

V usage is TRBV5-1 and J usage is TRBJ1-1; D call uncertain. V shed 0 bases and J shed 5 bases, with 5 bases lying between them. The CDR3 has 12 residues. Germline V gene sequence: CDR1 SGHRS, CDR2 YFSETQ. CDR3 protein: CASSLANTEAFF. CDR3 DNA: TGCGCCAGCAGCTTGGCCAATACTGAAGCTTTCTTT.

CDR3 nucleotides: TGTGCCAGCAGTTACCGGGACTTCAATGAGCAGTTCTTC. It is translated as CASSYRDFNEQFF. The chain recombines TRBV27 with TRBJ2-1, with D possibly TRBD2 on 6 matching bases. V gave up 4 bases and J gave up 6 bases, with 10 bases separating them. The CDR3 length is 13 residues. Germline V gene lookup returns CDR1 MNHEY and CDR2 SMNVEV (reference sequence).

This chain's CDR3 is CASSYTFYREETQYF. Written as DNA, the CDR3 is TGTGCCAGCAGTTACACATTTTACAGGGAAGAGACCCAGTACTTC. The V call is TRBV6-5, the J call TRBJ2-5, with D perhaps TRBD1 (6 bases). The ends were cut back, 2 bases at V and 3 bases at J, with 13 bases in the middle. Germline V gene lookup returns CDR1 MNHEY and CDR2 SVGAGI. The CDR3 runs to 15 residues.

The CDR3 DNA is TGCGCCAGCAGCTTGGTGGGGGGCACCGGGGAGCTGTTTTTT. This encodes CASSLVGGTGELFF. The chain uses TRBV5-1 and TRBJ2-2; D possibly corresponds to TRBD2 (6 bases). V lost 0 bases, J lost 4 bases, and 7 bases lay in between. CDR1 is SGHRS, CDR2 YFSETQ, per germline. CDR3 length equals 14 residues.

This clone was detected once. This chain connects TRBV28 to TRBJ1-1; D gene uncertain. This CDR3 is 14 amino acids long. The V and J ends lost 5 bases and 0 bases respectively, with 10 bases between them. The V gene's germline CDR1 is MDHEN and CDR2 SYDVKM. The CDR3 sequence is CASSNFEVNTEAFF. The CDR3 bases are TGTGCCAGCAGTAACTTCGAAGTGAACACTGAAGCTTTCTTT.

The CDR3 DNA is TGCGCCAGCAGCCAAGGGTCAGGCAGGGGCTACGAGCAGTACTTC. Translating gives CASSQGSGRGYEQYF. The rearrangement uses TRBV4-3 and TRBJ2-7; D possibly corresponds to TRBD1 (6 bases). Germline assignment: CDR1 LGHNA and CDR2 YSLEER. This CDR3 is built from 15 residues. V was trimmed by 1 base and J by 3 bases, leaving 13 bases between them.

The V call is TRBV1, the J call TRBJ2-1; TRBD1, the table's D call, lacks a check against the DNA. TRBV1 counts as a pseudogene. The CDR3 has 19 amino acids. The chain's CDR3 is CTSSPLKTGRSTLYNEQFF. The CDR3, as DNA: TGCACCAGCAGCCCGCTGAAGACAGGCCGCTCGACCCTATACAATGAGCAGTTCTTC.

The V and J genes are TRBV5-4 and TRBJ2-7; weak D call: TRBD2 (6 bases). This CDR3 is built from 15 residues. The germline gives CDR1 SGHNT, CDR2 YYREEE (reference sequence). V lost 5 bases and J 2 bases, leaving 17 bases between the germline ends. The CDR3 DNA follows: TGTGCCAGCAGGCCCGCTGGAGGGGCTGCCTACGAGCAGTACTTC. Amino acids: CASRPAGGAAYEQYF. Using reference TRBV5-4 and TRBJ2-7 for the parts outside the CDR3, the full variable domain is ETGVTQSPTHLIKTRGQQVTLRCSSQSGHNTVSWYQQALGQGPQFIFQYYREEENGRGNFPPRFSGLQFPNYSSELNVNALELDDSALYLCASRPAGGAAYEQYFGPGTRLTVT.

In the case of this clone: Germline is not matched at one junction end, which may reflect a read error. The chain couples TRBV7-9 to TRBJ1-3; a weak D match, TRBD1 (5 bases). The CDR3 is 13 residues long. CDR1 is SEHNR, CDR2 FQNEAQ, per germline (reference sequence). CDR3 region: CSSSLGGGNTIYF. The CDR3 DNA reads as TGTTCCAGCAGCTTGGGGGGTGGAAACACCATATATTTT.

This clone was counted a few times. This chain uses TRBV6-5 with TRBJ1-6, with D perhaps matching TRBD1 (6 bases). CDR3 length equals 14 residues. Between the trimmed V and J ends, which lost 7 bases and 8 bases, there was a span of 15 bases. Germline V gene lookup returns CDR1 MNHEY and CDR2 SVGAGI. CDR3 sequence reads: CASTRGTGHSPLHF. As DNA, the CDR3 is TGTGCCAGCACCAGGGGTACAGGCCATTCACCCCTCCACTTT.

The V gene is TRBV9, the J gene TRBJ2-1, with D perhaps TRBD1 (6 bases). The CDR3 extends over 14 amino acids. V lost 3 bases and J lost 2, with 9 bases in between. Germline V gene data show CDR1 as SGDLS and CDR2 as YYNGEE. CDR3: CASSAGEPYNEQFF. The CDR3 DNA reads TGTGCCAGCAGCGCAGGGGAGCCCTACAATGAGCAGTTCTTC.

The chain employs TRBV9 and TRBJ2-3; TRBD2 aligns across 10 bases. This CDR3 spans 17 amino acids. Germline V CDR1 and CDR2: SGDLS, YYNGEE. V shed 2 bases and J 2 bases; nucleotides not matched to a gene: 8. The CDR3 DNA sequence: TGTGCCAGCAGCGTTAGACCTAGCGGGAGAATCACAGATACGCAGTATTTT. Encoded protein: CASSVRPSGRITDTQYF. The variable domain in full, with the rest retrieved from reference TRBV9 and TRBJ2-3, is DSGVTQTPKHLITATGQRVTLRCSPRSGDLSVYWYQQSLDQGLQFLIQYYNGEERAKGNILERFSAQQFPDLHSELNLSSLELGDSALYFCASSVRPSGRITDTQYFGPGTRLTVL.

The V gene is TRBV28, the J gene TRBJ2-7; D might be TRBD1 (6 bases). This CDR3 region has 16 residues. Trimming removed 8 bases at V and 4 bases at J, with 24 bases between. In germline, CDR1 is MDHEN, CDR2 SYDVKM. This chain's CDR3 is CASSRTDGPRNYEQYF. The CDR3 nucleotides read TGTGCCAGCTCCCGGACAGATGGTCCTCGGAATTACGAGCAGTACTTC.

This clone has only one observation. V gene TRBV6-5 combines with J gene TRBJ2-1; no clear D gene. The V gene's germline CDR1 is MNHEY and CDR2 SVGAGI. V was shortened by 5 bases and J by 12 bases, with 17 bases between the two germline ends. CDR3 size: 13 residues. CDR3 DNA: TGTGCCAGCAGTAAAAGCTTAGCCCGACTGCAGTTCTTC. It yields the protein CASSKSLARLQFF.

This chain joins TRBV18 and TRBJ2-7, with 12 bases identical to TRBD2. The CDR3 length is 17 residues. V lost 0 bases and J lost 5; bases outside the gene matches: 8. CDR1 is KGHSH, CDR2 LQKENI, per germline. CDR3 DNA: TGTGCCAGCTCACCACCCCCTAGCGGGAGGGCCGGGGACGAGCAGTACTTC. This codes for CASSPPPSGRAGDEQYF.

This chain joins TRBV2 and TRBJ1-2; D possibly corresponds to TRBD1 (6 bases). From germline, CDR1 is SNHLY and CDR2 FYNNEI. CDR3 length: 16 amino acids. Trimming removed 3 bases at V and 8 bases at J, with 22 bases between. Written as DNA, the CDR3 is TGTGCCAGCAGTGAGCAGGGGATGGAAGTGTCGAGGGGCTACACCTTC. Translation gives CASSEQGMEVSRGYTF.

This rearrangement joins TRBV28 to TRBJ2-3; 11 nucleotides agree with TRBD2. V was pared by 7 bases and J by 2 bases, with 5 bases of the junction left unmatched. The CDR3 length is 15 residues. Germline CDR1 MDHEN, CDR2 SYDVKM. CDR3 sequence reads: CASNGLAGYTDTQYF. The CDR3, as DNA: TGTGCCAGCAATGGACTAGCGGGCTACACAGATACGCAGTATTTT.

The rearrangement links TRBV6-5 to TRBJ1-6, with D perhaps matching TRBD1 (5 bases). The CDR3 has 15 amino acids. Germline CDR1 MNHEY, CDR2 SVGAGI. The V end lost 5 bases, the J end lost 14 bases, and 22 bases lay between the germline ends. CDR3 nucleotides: TGTGCCAGCAGTAGCTCAGGGTCCCGGTTTGAGGCCCTCCACTTT. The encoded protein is CASSSSGSRFEALHF.